The source of this T cell receptor beta chain is a study of shared clonotypes between healthy human individuals. Free of recent acute infections or vaccinations, the donors were healthy HIV-negative adults. The repertoire was sequenced with immunoSEQ multiplex PCR; TCRdb's copy has only in-frame clones and lacks some. The data hold some 530,000 clones, with roughly 80% observed a single time. The source material was PBMCs. This sequence was found in a woman aged 40 to 55 in good health. Some clones in this sample may be carry-over from other donors' samples.

The CDR3 DNA sequence: TGTGCCTGGAGTGAAGAGGGGGGGACGTTCGGAAACACCATATATTTT. Residues: CAWSEEGGTFGNTIYF. The rearrangement joins TRBV30 to TRBJ1-3; the D gene is possibly TRBD1 (6 bases). Looked up from germline, CDR1 is GTSNPN and CDR2 is SVGIG (reference sequence). The CDR3 extends over 16 amino acids. Deletions cut 1 base from V and 4 bases from J, with 17 bases between.